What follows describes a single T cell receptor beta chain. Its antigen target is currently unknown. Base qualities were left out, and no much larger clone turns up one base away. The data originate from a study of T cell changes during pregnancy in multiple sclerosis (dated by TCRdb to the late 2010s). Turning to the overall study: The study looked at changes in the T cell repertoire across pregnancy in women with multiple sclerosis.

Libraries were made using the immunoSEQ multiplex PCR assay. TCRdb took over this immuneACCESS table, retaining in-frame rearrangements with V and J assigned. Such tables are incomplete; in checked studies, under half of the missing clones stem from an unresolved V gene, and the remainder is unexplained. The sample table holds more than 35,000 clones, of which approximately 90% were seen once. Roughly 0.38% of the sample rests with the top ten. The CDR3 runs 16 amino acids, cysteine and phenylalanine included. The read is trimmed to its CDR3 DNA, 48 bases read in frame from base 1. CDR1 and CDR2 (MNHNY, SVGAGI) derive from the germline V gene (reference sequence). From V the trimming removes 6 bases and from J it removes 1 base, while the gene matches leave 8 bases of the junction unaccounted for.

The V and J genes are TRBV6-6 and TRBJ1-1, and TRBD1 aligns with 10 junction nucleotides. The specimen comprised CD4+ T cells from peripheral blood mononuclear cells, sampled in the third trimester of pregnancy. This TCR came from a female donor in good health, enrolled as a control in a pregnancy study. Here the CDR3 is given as CASSTGQGWANTEAFF. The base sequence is TGTGCCAGCAGCACGGGACAGGGGTGGGCGAACACTGAAGCTTTCTTT.